This entry describes one T cell receptor beta chain. The sample comes from a study of blood T cell repertoires in COVID-19. Study information: PBMCs, B-cell-depleted T cells, or T cells provided the cDNA or gDNA that made up the material.

All enrollees were roughly 18 to 100 years old and from about 24 US areas. Which cohort a participant joined came from the clinical history participants gave. The CDR3 has 18 amino acids. Germline CDR1 reads MDHEN; CDR2 reads SYDVKM. V dropped 3 bases and J dropped 3; count of bases not matched to a gene: 15. Profiled with immunoSEQ multiplex PCR; TCRdb holds only in-frame clones, not every one. The sample has about 200,000 clones, just under 90% seen once; the top ten hold about 1.2%. The sequence came from a young man who had recovered from COVID-19. The chain couples TRBV28 to TRBJ2-7; 9 nucleotides match TRBD1. The sample consisted of PBMCs or T cells enriched from blood (not recorded which). DNA for the CDR3: TGTGCCAGCAGTTTGTTTGGCTTTTTCGGGACAGGGTACTACGAGCAGTACTTC. Encoded protein: CASSLFGFFGTGYYEQYF.